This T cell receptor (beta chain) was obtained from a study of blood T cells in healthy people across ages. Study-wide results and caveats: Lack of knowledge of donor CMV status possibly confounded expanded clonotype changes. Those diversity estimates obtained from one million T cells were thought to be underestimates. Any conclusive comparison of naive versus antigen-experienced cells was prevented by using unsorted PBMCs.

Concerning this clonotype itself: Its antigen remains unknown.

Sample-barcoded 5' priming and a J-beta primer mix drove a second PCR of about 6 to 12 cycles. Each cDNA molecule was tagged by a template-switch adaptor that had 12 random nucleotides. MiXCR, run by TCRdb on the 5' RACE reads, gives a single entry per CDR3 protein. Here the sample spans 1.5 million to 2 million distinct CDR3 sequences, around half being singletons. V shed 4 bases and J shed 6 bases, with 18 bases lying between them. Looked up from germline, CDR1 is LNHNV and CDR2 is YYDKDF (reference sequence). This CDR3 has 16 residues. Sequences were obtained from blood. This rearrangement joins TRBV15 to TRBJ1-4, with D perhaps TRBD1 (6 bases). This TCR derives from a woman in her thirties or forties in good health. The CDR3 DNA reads TGTGCCACCAGCAACCGAGGGGGGGTTTTTTATGAAAAACTGTTTTTT. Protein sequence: CATSNRGGVFYEKLFF.